This T cell receptor (beta chain) was obtained from a study of shared clonotypes between healthy human individuals. Profiling relied on immunoSEQ multiplex PCR, and the TCRdb table lists in-frame clones only, not all of them. The repertoire includes more than 600,000 clones, about 91% of them detected once, and 24% sits in the top ten. Study results and caveats: Few donors limited the genetic and exposure-history diversity represented. Memory subsets had estimated richness that was generally smaller than that of naive subsets. Among donors, sharing of clonotypes was expected to be affected by sequencing depth.

As concerns this clone: Its antigen remains unidentified.

Naive CD8 cells, CD45RO-negative and positively selected for CCR7, excluded terminally differentiated effector memory CD45RA+ cells. Germline assignment: CDR1 SGHDN and CDR2 FVKESK. Trimming stripped 2 bases from V and 9 bases from J, with 14 bases between. The CDR3 runs to 14 residues. The chain is built from TRBV14 and TRBJ2-1, with D unclear. The sequencing input was naive CD8+ T cells sorted from blood. The clonotype originates from a man younger than 40 in good health. The CDR3 loop reads CASSQPESPGEQFF. The DNA for the CDR3 is TGTGCCAGCAGCCAACCCGAGTCCCCGGGTGAGCAGTTCTTC.